These 30 T cell receptor beta chains originate from one sample sequenced in a study of prognosis after radiotherapy for stage I lung cancer. Genomic DNA provided the template from which TCR beta CDR3 was amplified by two-round multiplex PCR. The authors ran first-round PCR with primers specific to each TRBV and TRBJ gene. TCRdb itself ran the multiplex PCR reads through MiXCR, one entry per CDR3 protein. The sample gives about 21,000 distinct CDR3 sequences, about 40% of which show up once; more than 25% is in the top ten. This material consisted of PBMCs, taken before or after stereotactic body radiation therapy (not recorded which). These receptors originate from a donor over 45 with non-small cell lung cancer.

This clonotype was picked up many times. The chain recombines TRBV24-1 with TRBJ2-7; D gene unclear. Trimming left V 0 bases short and J 2 bases short, with 4 bases between. CDR3 length: 13 amino acids. Germline values: CDR1 KGHDR, CDR2 SFDVKD. The CDR3 DNA reads TGTGCCACCAGTGATTTGCGTCCCTACGAGCAGTACTTC. It specifies CATSDLRPYEQYF.

This clonotype was picked up many times. V and J are TRBV28 and TRBJ1-1; the D gene is possibly TRBD1 (5 bases). The CDR3 has 13 residues. V lost 3 bases and J lost 3, with 8 bases in between. Germline V CDR1 and CDR2: MDHEN, SYDVKM. The CDR3 sequence: CASSFGGYTEAFF. The DNA of the CDR3 is TGTGCCAGCAGTTTTGGGGGTTACACTGAAGCTTTCTTT.

This clonotype was seen many times. The chain uses TRBV19 and TRBJ2-1; TRBD2 agrees at 10 bases. The CDR3 consists of 16 residues. The V segment lost 1 base and the J segment 7 bases; nucleotides outside the gene matches: 7. Looked up from germline, CDR1 is LNHDA and CDR2 is SQIVND (reference sequence). CDR3 sequence reads: CASSIGASGSVNEQFF. The CDR3 DNA is TGTGCCAGTAGTATAGGCGCTAGCGGGAGTGTAAATGAGCAGTTCTTC.

To note about this clonotype: Since a much larger clone is just one base distant, this may be a read error. J is TRBJ1-2 and V is TRBV10-3; 8 nucleotides agree with TRBD1. Trimming took 7 bases from V and 2 from J; bases not matched to a gene: 9. Germline V gives CDR1 ENHRY, CDR2 SYGVKD. CDR3 length: 15 amino acids. The CDR3 DNA is TGTGCCATCATCGCGGGACAGGCTGTAAACTATGGCTACACCTTC. Amino acids: CAIIAGQAVNYGYTF.

This clonotype is deemed medium-sized. This chain joins TRBV27 and TRBJ2-7; D may be TRBD1 or TRBD2 (5 bases each). The CDR3 loop spans 12 amino acids. Trimming left V 8 bases short and J 8 bases short, with 16 bases between. Germline CDR1 reads MNHEY; CDR2 reads SMNVEV (reference sequence). The CDR3 DNA is TGTGCCAGCCGTGGGGCCGGGGAAAAGCAGTACTTC. Translation gives CASRGAGEKQYF.

As to this clonotype: A much larger clone lies a single base off, so this may be a read error. V gene TRBV6-2 or TRBV6-3 combines with J gene TRBJ1-4, with 7 bases aligning to TRBD1. Germline V CDR1 and CDR2: MNHEY, SVGEGT. The CDR3 covers 16 residues. V was pared by 4 bases and J by 1 base, with 6 bases of the junction left unmatched. The CDR3 sequence is CASSSNRGLTNEKLFF. The CDR3 nucleotides read TGTGCCAGCAGTTCGAACAGGGGTCTAACTAATGAAAAACTGTTTTTT.

By sample fraction, this clonotype is medium-sized. The chain carries TRBV6-5 and TRBJ2-7; D not certain. The CDR3 spans 11 residues. V shed 2 bases and J shed 7 bases, with 6 bases lying between them. Germline V gene data show CDR1 as MNHEY and CDR2 as SVGAGI. The CDR3 DNA reads as TGTGCCAGCAGTTACGGCGGTGAGCAGTACTTC. Residues: CASSYGGEQYF.

The rearrangement links TRBV5-8 to TRBJ2-2; 10 bases fit TRBD1. The CDR3 is 18 residues long. The V gene's germline CDR1 is SGHTS and CDR2 YDEGEE. The J segment lost 5 bases and the V segment lost 4 bases, leaving 14 bases of the junction unmatched. The CDR3 coding sequence is TGTGCCAGCAGCCCGGGACAGGGGTCTCTGGGACTTACCGGGGAGCTGTTTTTT. Protein: CASSPGQGSLGLTGELFF.

Comment on this clonotype: Relative to the germline gene, one junction end is altered; a read error may explain this. The rearrangement links TRBV7-9 to TRBJ2-7; D gene ambiguous. This CDR3 spans 12 amino acids. The germline CDR1 and CDR2 sequences are SEHNR and FQNEAQ (reference sequence). CDR3 loop: CVSMPEGGEQYF. The CDR3 region has the DNA TGTGTCAGCATGCCTGAAGGTGGCGAGCAGTACTTC.

This clonotype was recorded at least ten times. This chain links TRBV5-1 with TRBJ1-1; 7 nucleotides match TRBD1. Germline V gene data show CDR1 as SGHRS and CDR2 as YFSETQ. The V and J ends lost 4 bases and 6 bases, in that order; junction bases with no gene match: 12. The CDR3 runs 15 residues. The CDR3 here is CASSPLQGRTSEAFF. As DNA, the CDR3 is TGCGCCAGCAGCCCACTACAGGGGAGAACTTCTGAAGCTTTCTTT.

The rearrangement joins TRBV5-1 to TRBJ2-7, with 8 bases that match TRBD1. The V segment lost 3 bases and the J segment 3 bases; nucleotides outside the gene matches: 5. This CDR3 region has 14 residues. Germline V gene lookup returns CDR1 SGHRS and CDR2 YFSETQ. CDR3 region: CASSYRTGNYEQYF. The CDR3 coding sequence is TGCGCCAGCAGCTACCGGACAGGGAACTACGAGCAGTACTTC.

This chain joins TRBV28 and TRBJ2-2; no definite D call. The CDR3 has 17 residues. Looked up from germline, CDR1 is MDHEN and CDR2 is SYDVKM. V was trimmed by 6 bases and J by 4 bases, leaving 21 bases between them. The CDR3 here is CASRTGSSRISTGELFF. The CDR3 DNA follows: TGTGCCAGCAGGACCGGAAGCAGCAGAATATCCACCGGGGAGCTGTTTTTT. Supplemented by reference TRBV28 and TRBJ2-2, the full variable domain reads DVKVTQSSRYLVKRTGEKVFLECVQDMDHENMFWYRQDPGLGLRLIYFSYDVKMKEKGDIPEGYSVSREKKERFSLILESASTNQTSMYLCASRTGSSRISTGELFFGEGSRLTVL.

Regarding this clonotype: The CDR3 ends on some other residue instead of the conserved phenylalanine or tryptophan, so this is likely a read error. V is TRBV6-1 and J is TRBJ2-5; no clear D gene. V lost 7 bases to trimming and J lost 5 bases, with 17 bases between them. The CDR3 runs 14 residues. Germline V gene lookup returns CDR1 MNHNS and CDR2 SASEGT. CDR3 protein: CASKLTIGSETQYL. The CDR3 DNA reads TGTGCCAGCAAACTTACTATCGGGTCTGAGACCCAGTACCTC.

The V and J genes are TRBV11-2 and TRBJ2-1; D unresolved. V dropped 0 bases and J dropped 14 bases, with 11 bases sitting between them. Germline lookup yields CDR1 SGHAT and CDR2 FQNNGV. This CDR3 has 12 amino acids. For the CDR3, the DNA is TGTGCCAGCAGCTTAGATAGGGTCCCAAAGTTCTTC. Amino acid sequence: CASSLDRVPKFF.

A single count supports this clonotype. A junction boundary mismatches the germline segment, possibly from a read error. The rearrangement joins TRBV6-1 to TRBJ2-2; D is possibly TRBD1 (5 bases). This CDR3 contains 16 residues. Germline-derived CDR1 and CDR2 are MNHNS and SASEGT. The CDR3 DNA sequence: TGTGTCAGCATCAAAACAGGAGCCGGGAACACCGGGGAGCTGTTTTTT. The encoded protein is CVSIKTGAGNTGELFF.

This chain joins TRBV9 and TRBJ1-2; unclear D gene. V dropped 4 bases and J dropped 1 base, with 14 bases sitting between them. CDR3 length: 15 residues. Looked up from germline, CDR1 is SGDLS and CDR2 is YYNGEE. Here the CDR3 reads CASSPPDTFNYGYTF. The CDR3 coding sequence is TGTGCCAGCAGCCCCCCCGACACTTTTAACTATGGCTACACCTTC.

This clonotype is medium-sized. The chain joins TRBV11-2 to TRBJ2-7; a possible D gene is TRBD1 (6 bases). From germline, CDR1 is SGHAT and CDR2 FQNNGV. The CDR3 contains 13 residues. Trimming removed 8 bases from V and 0 bases from J, with 11 bases in between. The CDR3 nucleotides are TGTGCCAGCGGCCAACAGGGCTCCTACGAGCAGTACTTC. This translates into CASGQQGSYEQYF.

This clonotype was seen repeatedly, ten times or more. The J gene is TRBJ2-7, the V gene TRBV19; D gene uncertain. The CDR3 is 16 residues long. V was shortened by 3 bases and J by 0 bases, with 15 bases between the two germline ends. The germline CDR1 and CDR2 sequences are LNHDA and SQIVND (reference sequence). CDR3 nucleotide sequence: TGTGCCAGTAGTATGACTTGGGGTCTCTACTCCTACGAGCAGTACTTC. Protein product: CASSMTWGLYSYEQYF.

This clonotype appeared many times. The chain combines TRBV27 with TRBJ1-1; no clear D gene. Germline-derived CDR1 and CDR2 are MNHEY and SMNVEV (reference sequence). Trimming shortened V by 3 bases and J by 7 bases, and 9 bases separated the two germline ends. This CDR3 comprises 12 residues. The CDR3 DNA follows: TGTGCCAGCAGTTTCAAGTTGGGTGAAGCTTTCTTT. Translation: CASSFKLGEAFF.

By frequency in the sample, this clonotype is medium-sized. This rearrangement joins TRBV5-1 to TRBJ1-1, with 8 nucleotides matching TRBD1. The germline V gene encodes CDR1 SGHRS and CDR2 YFSETQ. The CDR3 contains 16 residues. The trim removed 4 bases at V and 2 bases at J, leaving 10 bases unmatched. The CDR3 spells CASSVQAQGGNTEAFF. In DNA, the CDR3 is TGCGCCAGCAGCGTCCAAGCACAGGGGGGAAACACTGAAGCTTTCTTT.

This clonotype was observed at least ten times. The chain carries TRBV5-5 and TRBJ1-2; D is uncertain. The germline V gene has CDR1 SGHKS and CDR2 YYEKEE (reference sequence). The length of the CDR3 is 17 residues. V shed 4 bases and J shed 2 bases, with 21 bases lying between them. The CDR3 loop is CASSPYGQVPLNYGYTF. CDR3 bases: TGTGCCAGCAGCCCCTACGGCCAGGTCCCTTTAAACTATGGCTACACCTTC.

This clonotype was seen ten or more times. The chain has TRBV7-2 and TRBJ2-3, with 16 nucleotides matching TRBD2. Germline assignment: CDR1 SGHTA and CDR2 FQGNSA. V lost 3 bases to trimming and J lost 0 bases; unmatched junction nucleotides: 6. The CDR3 sequence is 19 residues long. Here the CDR3 DNA reads TGTGCCAGCAGCTTGTGGGGACTAGCGGGAGGGCCTAGCACAGATACGCAGTATTTT. It translates to CASSLWGLAGGPSTDTQYF. The full variable domain, with the rest looked up from reference TRBV7-2 and TRBJ2-3, is GAGVSQSPSNKVTEKGKDVELRCDPISGHTALYWYRQSLGQGLEFLIYFQGNSAPDKSGLPSDRFSAERTGGSVSTLTIQRTQQEDSAVYLCASSLWGLAGGPSTDTQYFGPGTRLTVL.

This sequence joins TRBV19 and TRBJ2-7; TRBD2 matches 7 bases. Germline V gene data show CDR1 as LNHDA and CDR2 as SQIVND (reference sequence). V trimming: 3 bases; J trimming: 2 bases; junction bases outside the gene matches: 7. CDR3 size: 15 residues. CDR3 in DNA: TGTGCCAGTAGTATCGGCGGGAGCCCGCCCTACGAGCAGTACTTC. Translating it yields CASSIGGSPPYEQYF. Full variable domain (outside the CDR3, taken from reference TRBV19 and TRBJ2-7): DGGITQSPKYLFRKEGQNVTLSCEQNLNHDAMYWYRQDPGQGLRLIYYSQIVNDFQKGDIAEGYSVSREKKESFPLTVTSAQKNPTAFYLCASSIGGSPPYEQYFGPGTRLTVT.

This chain uses TRBV6-2 or TRBV6-3 with TRBJ2-2, with D unclear. Looked up from germline, CDR1 is MNHEY and CDR2 is SVGEGT. This CDR3 is built from 13 residues. The ends were cut back, 2 bases at V and 6 bases at J, with 7 bases in the middle. The CDR3 coding sequence is TGTGCCAGCAGTTACGCTTTACCCGGGGAGCTGTTTTTT. This codes for CASSYALPGELFF.

By share, this clonotype ranks as medium-sized. This sequence joins TRBV6-2 or TRBV6-3 and TRBJ2-7; 9 bases match TRBD1. Looked up from germline, CDR1 is MNHEY and CDR2 is SVGEGT. Trimming took 5 bases from V and 2 from J; bases not matched to a gene: 4. CDR3 length: 14 residues. The CDR3 sequence: CASSETGGTYEQYF. In DNA, the CDR3 is TGTGCCAGCAGTGAGACAGGGGGGACCTACGAGCAGTACTTC.

This clonotype is deemed medium-sized. The chain is built from TRBV5-1 and TRBJ1-3; D remains unclear. This CDR3 spans 15 amino acids. The ends were cut back, 0 bases at V and 0 bases at J, with 7 bases in the middle. Germline V CDR1 and CDR2: SGHRS, YFSETQ. CDR3 sequence: CASSLDFSSGNTIYF. CDR3 nucleotides: TGCGCCAGCAGCTTGGATTTTAGCTCTGGAAACACCATATATTTT.

The chain recombines TRBV7-9 with TRBJ2-7; D ambiguous. The CDR3 totals 15 residues. V was trimmed by 1 base and J by 1 base, leaving 11 bases between them. CDR1 and CDR2 from the germline V gene are SEHNR and FQNEAQ (reference sequence). CDR3 in amino acids: CASSLVYGSSYEQYF. CDR3 in DNA: TGTGCCAGCAGCTTAGTATACGGCAGTTCCTACGAGCAGTACTTC.

The CDR3 DNA follows: TGTGCCATCAGTGAGTCTAAAGGCCCCTACGAGCAGTACTTC. Residues: CAISESKGPYEQYF. The J gene is TRBJ2-7, the V gene TRBV10-3; D unclear. Trimming removed 0 bases from V and 2 bases from J, with 8 bases in between. The CDR3 covers 14 residues. Germline V gene lookup returns CDR1 ENHRY and CDR2 SYGVKD.

J is TRBJ2-7 and V is TRBV11-2; unclear D gene. Trimming cost V 8 bases and J 7 bases, with 9 bases left between them. Germline V gene lookup returns CDR1 SGHAT and CDR2 FQNNGV. The CDR3 covers 10 residues. The CDR3 region is CASRQREQYF. CDR3 in DNA: TGTGCCAGCCGCCAGAGAGAGCAGTACTTC.

This clonotype appeared once. The chain is built from TRBV7-2 and TRBJ1-6, with D uncertain. Germline values: CDR1 SGHTA, CDR2 FQGNSA. CDR3 length: 13 amino acids. V was pared by 1 base and J by 10 bases, with 8 bases between. The CDR3 DNA reads TGTGCCAGCAGCTTAGGACCAGACTCACCCCTCCACTTT. Translating it yields CASSLGPDSPLHF.